This is a list of T cell receptor beta chains from one sample in a study of blood T cell repertoires in COVID-19. The assay was immunoSEQ multiplex PCR, and TCRdb's table has in-frame clones only and misses some. The sample lists under 300,000 clones; around 84% were seen once. The specimen was PBMCs or T cells enriched from blood (not recorded which). The receptors were gathered from a man aged 18 to 30 who had recovered from COVID-19. The CDR3 runs from the conserved cysteine through the conserved F or W. A D gene is named only where the DNA matches it firmly. Some rows have no size entry. The others give once, few or many, or a class for an expanded clone.

TRBV10-3,NA,TRBJ2-5,NA,CAISASAEGETQYF,TGTGCCATCAGTGCGTCAGCGGAGGGGGAGACCCAGTACTTC
TRBV7-9,NA,TRBJ1-6,NA,CASSSGSYNSPLHF,TGTGCCAGCAGCTCGGGCTCCTATAATTCACCCCTCCACTTT
TRBV6-1,NA,TRBJ2-7,NA,CASSEFQFSEQYF,TGTGCCAGCAGTGAATTTCAGTTTTCCGAGCAGTACTTC
TRBV19,NA,TRBJ1-2,NA,CASSGEDRLTNYGYTF,TGTGCCAGTAGTGGCGAGGACAGACTTACTAACTATGGCTACACCTTC
TRBV5-1,NA,TRBJ2-3,TRBD1,CASSFTTGGRTDTQYF,TGCGCCAGCAGCTTCACGACAGGGGGCCGAACAGATACGCAGTATTTT
TRBV2,NA,TRBJ1-4,TRBD1,CASSPTGATNEKLFF,TGTGCCAGCAGTCCTACAGGGGCAACTAATGAAAAACTGTTTTTT
TRBV11-2,NA,TRBJ2-3,TRBD2,CASSSPSGRADTQYF,TGTGCCAGCAGCTCGCCTAGCGGCCGGGCAGATACGCAGTATTTT
TRBV1,NA,TRBJ2-2,NA,CTSSQGLAGGFRYGYCAGELFF,TGCACCAGCAGCCAAGGGCTAGCGGGAGGGTTTCGTTATGGGTACTGCGCCGGGGAGCTGTTTTTT
TRBV27,NA,TRBJ1-3,NA,CASSFEYGSGNTIYF,TGTGCCAGCAGTTTCGAGTACGGCTCTGGAAACACCATATATTTT
TRBV5-5,NA,TRBJ2-5,TRBD2,CASSETTSERAQYF,TGTGCCAGCAGCGAAACGACTAGCGAGAGGGCCCAGTACTTC
TRBV4-1,NA,TRBJ2-7,NA,CASSQESRQSYEQYF,TGCGCCAGCAGCCAAGAGTCCCGACAGAGCTACGAGCAGTACTTC
TRBV19,NA,TRBJ2-1,NA,CASSRLSYNEQFF,TGTGCCAGTAGTCGGTTATCCTACAATGAGCAGTTCTTC
TRBV5-4,NA,TRBJ1-1,NA,CASTLQPSDRQAEAFF,TGTGCCAGCACGCTCCAACCCTCCGACCGACAGGCTGAAGCTTTCTTT
TRBV27,NA,TRBJ2-1,NA,CASSPIAAPSYNEQFF,TGTGCCAGCAGTCCCATAGCGGCTCCCTCCTACAATGAGCAGTTCTTC
TRBV18,NA,TRBJ1-1,NA,CASSSAGTKGTEAFF,TGTGCCAGCTCATCGGCGGGAACCAAGGGTACTGAAGCTTTCTTT
TRBV27,few,TRBJ1-1,NA,CASSTKGTFLAWDEAFF,TGTGCCAGCAGTACGAAGGGGACATTCTTAGCATGGGATGAAGCTTTCTTT
TRBV30,NA,TRBJ1-2,TRBD1,CAWSYQGASGYTF,TGTGCCTGGAGTTACCAGGGGGCATCCGGCTACACCTTC
TRBV5-1,NA,TRBJ1-2,NA,CASSLAAETNYGYTF,TGCGCCAGCAGCTTGGCGGCGGAAACTAACTATGGCTACACCTTC
TRBV7-9,NA,TRBJ2-1,NA,CASSPGSYNEQFF,TGTGCCAGCAGCCCGGGGTCCTACAATGAGCAGTTCTTC
TRBV5-6,NA,TRBJ1-5,NA,CASSLTGGSNQPQHF,TGTGCCAGCAGCTTGACCGGGGGGAGCAATCAGCCCCAGCATTTT
TRBV19,NA,TRBJ1-2,TRBD1,CASSPQRTGGLYTF,TGTGCCAGTAGTCCGCAGCGGACAGGGGGTCTCTACACCTTC
TRBV6-1,NA,TRBJ2-7,TRBD2,CASSEALAGGFYEQYF,TGTGCCAGCAGTGAAGCACTAGCGGGAGGGTTCTACGAGCAGTACTTC
TRBV3-1/TRBV3-2,NA,TRBJ1-2,NA,CASSQASVGYTF,TGTGCCAGCAGCCAAGCGAGCGTTGGCTACACCTTC